The 25 T cell receptor beta chains listed next were all sequenced from one sample in a study of PD-1 blockade in mismatch repair-deficient tumors. Using immunoSEQ multiplex PCR, the repertoire was profiled, and TCRdb retains in-frame clones only, with some absent. The repertoire holds approximately 9,400 clones, with 85% to 90% as singletons. Sequences were derived from PBMCs, sampled about 46 weeks after starting pembrolizumab. The receptors here all came from an adult with mismatch repair-deficient cancer.

The chain carries TRBV7-8 and TRBJ2-1; maybe TRBD2 (6 bases). This CDR3 spans 14 amino acids. The germline gives CDR1 SGHVS, CDR2 FQNEAQ. Trimming shortened V by 1 base and J by 9 bases, and 13 bases separated the two germline ends. CDR3 sequence (DNA): TGTGCCAGCAGCTTAGATCCTAGCGTCAGTGAGCAGTTCTTC. It is translated as CASSLDPSVSEQFF.

The genes are TRBV6-6 and TRBJ1-4; D is unclear. The ends were cut back, 6 bases at V and 4 bases at J, with 3 bases in the middle. Germline V gene sequence: CDR1 MNHNY, CDR2 SVGAGI (reference sequence). The CDR3 has 11 amino acids. Here the CDR3 DNA reads TGTGCCAGCAGCCTTAATGAAAAACTGTTTTTT. It yields the protein CASSLNEKLFF.

Written as DNA, the CDR3 is TGTGCCAGCAGAGGACTAGCGGGAGGGAATGAGCAGTTCTTC. The encoded protein is CASRGLAGGNEQFF. This chain connects TRBV6-5 to TRBJ2-1; 15 nucleotides match TRBD2. With 6 bases clipped from V and 7 bases from J, the junction kept 1 base outside the gene matches. The V gene's germline CDR1 is MNHEY and CDR2 SVGAGI. CDR3 length equals 14 residues.

The V call is TRBV2, the J call TRBJ1-1, with TRBD1 matching over 8 bases. The CDR3 runs 19 residues. V shed 7 bases and J 3 bases; nucleotides not matched to a gene: 22. Germline V CDR1 and CDR2: SNHLY, FYNNEI. The CDR3 DNA follows: TGTGCCAGCAACAGGGCTCCTCAGGGGGCAGTGGATAAAGACACTGAAGCTTTCTTT. Protein: CASNRAPQGAVDKDTEAFF.

V usage is TRBV27 and J usage is TRBJ2-3; maybe TRBD1 (5 bases). Looked up from germline, CDR1 is MNHEY and CDR2 is SMNVEV (reference sequence). This CDR3 is built from 15 residues. The V end was cut by 6 bases, the J end by 2 bases, with 15 bases between. CDR3 in DNA: TGTGCCAGCAGATGGACACTATCGTCCACAGATACGCAGTATTTT. This sequence encodes CASRWTLSSTDTQYF.

The rearrangement uses TRBV7-7 and TRBJ2-6; TRBD1 is a possible D gene (6 bases). CDR3 size: 16 residues. Germline lookup yields CDR1 SSHAT and CDR2 FNYEAQ (reference sequence). V lost 3 bases and J 5 bases, leaving 14 bases between the germline ends. CDR3: CASSFRGQSRANVLTF. In DNA form, the CDR3 reads TGTGCCAGCAGCTTTAGGGGACAAAGTCGGGCCAACGTCCTGACTTTC.

This sequence joins TRBV19 and TRBJ2-1; D may be TRBD1 (6 bases). There are 15 residues in the CDR3. Trimming stripped 7 bases from V and 0 bases from J, with 13 bases between. Germline V lookup: CDR1 LNHDA, CDR2 SQIVND (reference sequence). Here the CDR3 reads CASTRTGSSYNEQFF. As DNA, the CDR3 is TGTGCCAGTACCCGAACAGGGAGCTCCTACAATGAGCAGTTCTTC.

A single count supports this clone. The V gene is TRBV10-1, the J gene TRBJ2-3, with 8 bases lining up with TRBD2. The CDR3 is 16 residues long. From germline, CDR1 is WNHNN and CDR2 SYGVQD (reference sequence). The trim removed 1 base at V and 7 bases at J, leaving 10 bases unmatched. The chain's CDR3 is CASSELGGREENTQYF. The CDR3, as DNA: TGCGCCAGCAGTGAGTTGGGAGGGCGGGAGGAAAATACGCAGTATTTT.

Only one count was recorded for this clone. The chain has TRBV5-1 and TRBJ2-3; 7 bases agree with TRBD2. Germline V CDR1 and CDR2: SGHRS, YFSETQ. The V gene end was trimmed by 2 bases and the J gene end by 0 bases; junction bases not matched to a gene: 12. The CDR3 length is 18 residues. As DNA, the CDR3 is TGCGCCAGCAGCTTCCCGCGGGACGGGAGGACTAGCACAGATACGCAGTATTTT. It translates to CASSFPRDGRTSTDTQYF.

The CDR3 coding sequence is TGTGCCAGCAGTTTAAGACAGTCGAATGAAAAACTGTTTTTT. Translating gives CASSLRQSNEKLFF. The chain recombines TRBV28 with TRBJ1-4, with D perhaps TRBD1 (5 bases). V gave up 2 bases and J gave up 5 bases, with 9 bases separating them. Germline lookup yields CDR1 MDHEN and CDR2 SYDVKM. The CDR3 contains 14 residues.

This clone was detected only a few times. This sequence joins TRBV5-1 and TRBJ2-7; TRBD2 might be the D (6 bases). CDR3 length: 15 amino acids. Trimming removed 1 base from V and 2 bases from J, with 13 bases in between. Germline CDR1 and CDR2: SGHRS and YFSETQ. CDR3 sequence (DNA): TGCGCCAGCAGCTTGACCGGGAGTTACCCCTACGAGCAGTACTTC. Encoded protein: CASSLTGSYPYEQYF.

The V gene is TRBV2, the J gene TRBJ2-7; 10 bases align to TRBD1. V shed 3 bases, J shed 6 bases, and the junction held 5 bases outside the gene matches. This CDR3 comprises 14 residues. The germline gives CDR1 SNHLY, CDR2 FYNNEI. CDR3 region: CASSEGTGVSEQYF. For the CDR3, the DNA is TGTGCCAGCAGTGAGGGGACAGGGGTTTCCGAGCAGTACTTC.

In its sample, this clone was seen a few times. V gene TRBV2 combines with J gene TRBJ1-1; 11 nucleotides align to TRBD1. V gave up 6 bases and J gave up 1 base; unmatched junction bases: 7. From germline, CDR1 is SNHLY and CDR2 FYNNEI. The CDR3 has 16 residues. The CDR3 nucleotides read TGTGCCAGCAGGGCGGACAGGGGGCTCGGGAACACTGAAGCTTTCTTT. It translates to CASRADRGLGNTEAFF.

This clone has more than one count but fewer than ten. V is TRBV4-1 and J is TRBJ2-5, with D unclear. This CDR3 has 14 amino acids. CDR1 MGHRA and CDR2 YSYEKL come from the germline V gene. Trimming took off 4 bases at V and 2 bases at J, with 11 bases between the two ends. The CDR3 is CASSLTIGQETQYF. CDR3 bases: TGCGCCAGCAGCCTGACAATTGGACAAGAGACCCAGTACTTC.

The V call is TRBV7-3, the J call TRBJ2-5; D ambiguous. This CDR3 has 15 residues. Deletions cut 5 bases from V and 5 bases from J, with 18 bases between. Looked up from germline, CDR1 is SGHTA and CDR2 is FQGTGA. The CDR3 protein is CASSRESGAGETQYF. CDR3 nucleotides: TGTGCCAGCAGCAGAGAGAGTGGAGCCGGGGAGACCCAGTACTTC.

V and J are TRBV2 and TRBJ1-5; D gene unclear. V dropped 4 bases and J dropped 4 bases, with 8 bases sitting between them. Looked up from germline, CDR1 is SNHLY and CDR2 is FYNNEI. This CDR3 has 13 residues. The DNA for the CDR3 is TGTGCCAGCAGTGGAACAGTTAATCAGCCCCAGCATTTT. Translation: CASSGTVNQPQHF.

J is TRBJ2-1 and V is TRBV14, with 7 bases identical to TRBD2. CDR1 and CDR2 from the germline V gene are SGHDN and FVKESK. This CDR3 comprises 15 residues. The V segment lost 6 bases and the J segment 0 bases; nucleotides outside the gene matches: 5. The CDR3 DNA is TGTGCCAGCAGTCGCGGGAGTAGCTCCTACAATGAGCAGTTCTTC. It specifies CASSRGSSSYNEQFF. Together with reference TRBV14 and TRBJ2-1, the CDR3 gives the full variable domain: EAGVTQFPSHSVIEKGQTVTLRCDPISGHDNLYWYRRVMGKEIKFLLHFVKESKQDESGMPNNRFLAERTGGTYSTLKVQPAELEDSGVYFCASSRGSSSYNEQFFGPGTRLTVL.

The V and J genes are TRBV6-9 and TRBJ2-3; TRBD1 is a possible D gene (7 bases). This CDR3 is built from 15 residues. Germline CDR1 reads MNHGY; CDR2 reads SVAAGI. Deletions cut 8 bases from V and 0 bases from J, with 15 bases between. The chain's CDR3 is CASCRGDPSTDTQYF. CDR3 DNA sequence: TGTGCCAGCTGCAGGGGGGATCCTAGCACAGATACGCAGTATTTT.

This sequence joins TRBV30 and TRBJ2-1, with TRBD2 matching 9 bases. The CDR3 length is 15 residues. Germline loops: CDR1 GTSNPN, CDR2 SVGIG (reference sequence). Unmatched junction bases numbered 6, after V lost 0 bases and J lost 6 bases. CDR3 sequence: CAWSVRGRVANEQFF. CDR3 coding DNA: TGTGCCTGGAGTGTTCGCGGGAGGGTAGCCAATGAGCAGTTCTTC.

This chain uses TRBV9 with TRBJ2-2; tentatively, D is TRBD2 (6 bases). Trimming cost V 3 bases and J 1 base, with 10 bases left between them. The germline V gene encodes CDR1 SGDLS and CDR2 YYNGEE. The CDR3 has 15 residues. This CDR3 reads CASSAPAGNTGELFF. CDR3 DNA: TGTGCCAGCAGCGCCCCAGCGGGGAACACCGGGGAGCTGTTTTTT.

The CDR3 nucleotides read TGTGCCAGCAGCTGGGGGTCCCGGGACAGAGAAGGCTACACCTTC. Its translation: CASSWGSRDREGYTF. V is TRBV5-6 and J is TRBJ1-2, with 7 bases aligning to TRBD1. After removal of 3 bases from V and 8 bases from J, the junction contained 13 bases not matched to a gene. Germline V gene sequence: CDR1 SGHDT, CDR2 YYEEEE. This CDR3 comprises 15 residues.

The V call is TRBV10-3, the J call TRBJ2-1; D possibly corresponds to TRBD1 (7 bases). The length of the CDR3 is 16 residues. V shed 3 bases and J shed 0 bases, with 12 bases lying between them. Looked up from germline, CDR1 is ENHRY and CDR2 is SYGVKD. The CDR3 DNA reads TGTGCCATCAGTGATTGGGGGGACAGCTCCTACAATGAGCAGTTCTTC. This encodes CAISDWGDSSYNEQFF.

The chain couples TRBV6-5 to TRBJ2-3; TRBD2 aligns across 7 bases. CDR3 size: 15 residues. The V gene's germline CDR1 is MNHEY and CDR2 SVGAGI. V lost 6 bases to trimming and J lost 2 bases; unmatched junction nucleotides: 8. For the CDR3, the DNA is TGTGCCAGCAGGCGTATAGCGGGTCACACAGATACGCAGTATTTT. This gives the protein CASRRIAGHTDTQYF.

The V and J genes are TRBV25-1 and TRBJ1-3; D is possibly TRBD1 (6 bases). Trimming removed 6 bases from V and 4 bases from J, with 16 bases in between. There are 15 residues in the CDR3. CDR1 MGHDK and CDR2 SYGVNS come from the germline V gene. CDR3 nucleotides: TGTGCCAGCAGCGACCCCGCAGGGGCGGGAAACACCATATATTTT. This codes for CASSDPAGAGNTIYF.

The J gene is TRBJ2-7, the V gene TRBV7-2; maybe TRBD2 (5 bases). The CDR3 length is 13 residues. CDR1 is SGHTA, CDR2 FQGNSA, per germline. Deletions cut 8 bases from V and 6 bases from J, with 17 bases between. CDR3 sequence reads: CASEGPGFLEQYF. In DNA form, the CDR3 reads TGTGCCAGCGAAGGGCCGGGGTTTCTCGAGCAGTACTTC.